Here is one TCR beta chain with its context. The antigen remains undetermined. The entry originates in a study of cytomegalovirus exposure and HLA in healthy donors. Findings of the study overall: For cytomegalovirus status, the classifier reportedly gave diagnoses with high specificity and sensitivity.

Germline V gene data show CDR1 as SGDLS and CDR2 as YYNGEE. This CDR3 spans 15 amino acids. J lost 1 base, V lost 3 bases, and 6 bases had no gene match. Data came from immunoSEQ multiplex PCR; TCRdb stores just in-frame clones and leaves some out. The table records roughly 200,000 clones, roughly four fifths of them present only once. Sequences were obtained from PBMCs. This chain links TRBV9 with TRBJ2-7, with 8 nucleotides matching TRBD1. The receptor comes from a woman between 18 and 30 years old in good health and CMV-seropositive. CDR3 coding DNA: TGTGCCAGCAGCGCCGGACAGGGCCCGTCCTACGAGCAGTACTTC. Its protein product is CASSAGQGPSYEQYF.